The next 12 T cell receptor beta chains were all read from a single sample in a study of T-cell memory formation after mild COVID-19. TCRdb analysed the 5' RACE reads with MiXCR anew, one entry per CDR3 protein. This table holds some 120,000 distinct CDR3 sequences, about 16% found once. Specimen: PBMCs or a T cell subset sorted from them (not recorded which). These receptor sequences come from an adult woman who had mild COVID-19 (a few samples of this study predate the infection). Cell type and time point are not known.

The V gene is TRBV27, the J gene TRBJ2-1, with TRBD1 matching over 10 bases. The ends lost 2 bases at V and 4 bases at J; junction bases unmatched: 5. CDR3 size: 16 residues. Germline CDR1 is MNHEY and CDR2 is SMNVEV (reference sequence). CDR3 sequence: CASSLMGQGTYNEQFF. In DNA, the CDR3 is TGTGCCAGCAGTTTAATGGGACAGGGGACGTACAATGAGCAGTTCTTC.

In its sample, this clonotype was seen a few times. The chain is built from TRBV12-3 or TRBV12-4 and TRBJ2-1; possibly TRBD2 for D (6 bases). This CDR3 has 15 residues. The V end lost 7 bases, the J end lost 7 bases, and 20 bases lay between the germline ends. CDR3 region: CASTWGDPAGNEQFF. The CDR3 nucleotides are TGTGCCAGCACCTGGGGGGACCCCGCGGGGAATGAGCAGTTCTTC.

The gene calls are TRBV12-3 or TRBV12-4 and TRBJ1-1; 9 bases align to TRBD1. Losses at the gene ends were 4 bases for V and 11 bases for J; bases not matched to a gene: 17. This CDR3 region has 16 residues. CDR3 nucleotides: TGTGCCAGCAGTTACGGGCGGGGACAGGGCTTCACTCAGGCTTTCTTT. This encodes CASSYGRGQGFTQAFF.

This clonotype was seen more than once but under ten times. V and J are TRBV5-1 and TRBJ1-4; D remains unclear. The CDR3 has 15 residues. Germline V lookup: CDR1 SGHRS, CDR2 YFSETQ. The V end was cut by 0 bases, the J end by 7 bases, with 13 bases between. CDR3 bases: TGCGCCAGCAGCTTGGTGAGAGGGTCTGGTGAAAAACTGTTTTTT. It yields the protein CASSLVRGSGEKLFF.

This rearrangement joins TRBV9 to TRBJ2-1; a possible D gene is TRBD1 (5 bases). Between the trimmed V and J ends, which lost 4 bases and 2 bases, there was a span of 13 bases. The germline gives CDR1 SGDLS, CDR2 YYNGEE. The CDR3 totals 15 residues. The CDR3: CASSPTVSPYNEQFF. The CDR3 DNA is TGTGCCAGCAGCCCGACAGTGTCCCCCTACAATGAGCAGTTCTTC.

This clonotype was seen only a few times. V and J are TRBV2 and TRBJ2-7; a possible D gene is TRBD2 (6 bases). Germline assignment: CDR1 SNHLY and CDR2 FYNNEI. This CDR3 spans 15 amino acids. The V end lost 7 bases, the J end lost 3 bases, and 19 bases lay between the germline ends. CDR3 amino acids: CASTDRGATHYEQYF. In DNA, the CDR3 is TGTGCCAGCACCGATCGCGGGGCTACCCACTACGAGCAGTACTTC.

The DNA of the CDR3 is TGCGCCAGCAGCTTGGACGGGAAAAGGTATGGCTACACCTTC. This sequence encodes CASSLDGKRYGYTF. V and J are TRBV5-1 and TRBJ1-2; D is unresolved. In germline, CDR1 is SGHRS, CDR2 YFSETQ. The CDR3 extends over 14 amino acids. The V and J ends lost 0 bases and 5 bases respectively, with 11 bases between them.

The J gene is TRBJ2-7, the V gene TRBV6-1, with no clear D. V lost 2 bases and J lost 4, with 6 bases in between. The CDR3 extends over 12 amino acids. CDR1 MNHNS and CDR2 SASEGT come from the germline V gene. The CDR3 region has the DNA TGTGCCAGCAGTGAAAGGTGGTACGAGCAGTACTTC. This gives the protein CASSERWYEQYF.

The V call is TRBV7-9, the J call TRBJ1-4; D gene ambiguous. Trimming left V 5 bases short and J 6 bases short, with 16 bases between. CDR3 length: 15 amino acids. Germline-derived CDR1 and CDR2 are SEHNR and FQNEAQ (reference sequence). This CDR3 reads CASSAATGIDEKLFF. The CDR3 DNA reads as TGTGCCAGCAGCGCAGCAACGGGGATTGATGAAAAACTGTTTTTT.

The CDR3 nucleotides read TGTGCCAGCAGCCCTACCCTAGTCGGCTCCTACAATGAGCAGTTCTTC. Encoded protein: CASSPTLVGSYNEQFF. V usage is TRBV28 and J usage is TRBJ2-1; D unresolved. The CDR3 spans 16 residues. Per the germline V gene, CDR1 is MDHEN and CDR2 is SYDVKM. With 6 bases removed from V and 0 bases from J, the gap between germline ends came to 15 bases. The variable domain in full, with the rest retrieved from reference TRBV28 and TRBJ2-1, is DVKVTQSSRYLVKRTGEKVFLECVQDMDHENMFWYRQDPGLGLRLIYFSYDVKMKEKGDIPEGYSVSREKKERFSLILESASTNQTSMYLCASSPTLVGSYNEQFFGPGTRLTVL.

This chain joins TRBV7-9 and TRBJ1-3; the D gene is possibly TRBD1 (6 bases). The germline gives CDR1 SEHNR, CDR2 FQNEAQ (reference sequence). V was pared by 1 base and J by 4 bases, with 11 bases between. The CDR3 sequence is 15 residues long. The CDR3 DNA sequence: TGTGCCAGCAGCTTAGTGGGGGCGCGAGGAAACACCATATATTTT. Its translation: CASSLVGARGNTIYF. Full variable domain (rest looked up from reference TRBV7-9 and TRBJ1-3): DTGVSQNPRHKITKRGQNVTFRCDPISEHNRLYWYRQTLGQGPEFLTYFQNEAQLEKSRLLSDRFSAERPKGSFSTLEIQRTEQGDSAMYLCASSLVGARGNTIYFGEGSWLTVV.

The genes are TRBV12-3 or TRBV12-4 and TRBJ2-3, with 12 bases that match TRBD2. Trimming cost V 5 bases and J 2 bases; bases outside gene matches: 11. The CDR3 covers 18 residues. The CDR3 protein is CASSPRRLAGDYTDTQYF. The CDR3 DNA reads as TGTGCCAGCAGTCCCCGACGACTAGCGGGGGATTACACAGATACGCAGTATTTT.